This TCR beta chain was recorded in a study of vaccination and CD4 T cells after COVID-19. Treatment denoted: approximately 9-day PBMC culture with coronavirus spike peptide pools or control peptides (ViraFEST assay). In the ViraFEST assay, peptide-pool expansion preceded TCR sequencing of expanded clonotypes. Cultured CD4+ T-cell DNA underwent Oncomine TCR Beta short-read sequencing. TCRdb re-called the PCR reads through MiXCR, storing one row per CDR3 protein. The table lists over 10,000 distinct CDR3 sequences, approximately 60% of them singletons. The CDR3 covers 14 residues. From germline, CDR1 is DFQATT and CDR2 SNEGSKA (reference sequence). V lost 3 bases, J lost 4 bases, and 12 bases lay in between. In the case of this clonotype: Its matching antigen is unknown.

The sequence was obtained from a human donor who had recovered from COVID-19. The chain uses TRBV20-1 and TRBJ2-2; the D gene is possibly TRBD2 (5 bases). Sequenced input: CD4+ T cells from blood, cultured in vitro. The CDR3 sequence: CSASWASGTGELFF. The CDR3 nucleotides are TGCAGTGCTAGTTGGGCCAGCGGCACCGGGGAGCTGTTTTTT.